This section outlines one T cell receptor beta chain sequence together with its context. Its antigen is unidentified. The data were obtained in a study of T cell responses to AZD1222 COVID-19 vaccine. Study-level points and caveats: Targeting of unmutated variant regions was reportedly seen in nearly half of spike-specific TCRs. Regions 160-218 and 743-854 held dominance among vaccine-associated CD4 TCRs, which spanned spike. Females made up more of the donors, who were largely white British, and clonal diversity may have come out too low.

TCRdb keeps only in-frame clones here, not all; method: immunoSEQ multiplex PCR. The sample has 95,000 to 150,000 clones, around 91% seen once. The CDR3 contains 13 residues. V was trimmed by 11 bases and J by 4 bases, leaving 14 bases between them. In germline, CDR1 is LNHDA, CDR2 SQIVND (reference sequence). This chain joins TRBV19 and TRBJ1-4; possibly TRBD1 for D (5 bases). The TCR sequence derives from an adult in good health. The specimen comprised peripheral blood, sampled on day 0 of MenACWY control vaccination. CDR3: CASKGVNNEKLFF. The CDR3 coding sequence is TGTGCCTCGAAAGGGGTTAATAATGAAAAACTGTTTTTT.